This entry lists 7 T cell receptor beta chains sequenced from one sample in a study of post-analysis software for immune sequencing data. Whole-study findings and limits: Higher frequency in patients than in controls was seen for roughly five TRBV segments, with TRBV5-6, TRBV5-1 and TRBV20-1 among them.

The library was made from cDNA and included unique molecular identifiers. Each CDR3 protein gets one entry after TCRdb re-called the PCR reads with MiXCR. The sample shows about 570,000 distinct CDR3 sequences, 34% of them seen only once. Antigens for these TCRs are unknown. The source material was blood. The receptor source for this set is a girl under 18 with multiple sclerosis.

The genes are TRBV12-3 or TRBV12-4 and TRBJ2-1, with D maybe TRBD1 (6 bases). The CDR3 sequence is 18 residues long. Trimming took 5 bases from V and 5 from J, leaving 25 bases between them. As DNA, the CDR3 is TGTGCCAGCAGTGTCGGACAGTACGGGTCGGAGCGCAACAATGAGCAGTTCTTC. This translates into CASSVGQYGSERNNEQFF.

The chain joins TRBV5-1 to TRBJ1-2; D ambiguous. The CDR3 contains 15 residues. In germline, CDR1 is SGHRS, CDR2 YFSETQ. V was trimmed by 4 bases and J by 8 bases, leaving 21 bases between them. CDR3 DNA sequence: TGCGCCAGCAGCGTCGGGTATTGGGAAGTCGGCGGCTACACCTTC. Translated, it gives CASSVGYWEVGGYTF.

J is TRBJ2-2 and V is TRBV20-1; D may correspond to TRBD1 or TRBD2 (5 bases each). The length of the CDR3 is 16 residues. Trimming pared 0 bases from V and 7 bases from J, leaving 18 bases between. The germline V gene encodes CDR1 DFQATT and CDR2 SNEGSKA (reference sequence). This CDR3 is CSARDERGGRVGELFF. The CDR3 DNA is TGCAGTGCTAGAGATGAGAGGGGCGGCAGGGTCGGGGAGCTGTTTTTT.

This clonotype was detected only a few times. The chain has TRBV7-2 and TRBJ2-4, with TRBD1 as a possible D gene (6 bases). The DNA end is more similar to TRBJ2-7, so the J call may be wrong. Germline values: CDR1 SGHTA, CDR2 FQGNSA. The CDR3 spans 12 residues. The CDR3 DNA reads TGTGCCAGCAGGGGGGCAGAGTACGAGCAGTACTTC. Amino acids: CASRGAEYEQYF.

The CDR3 nucleotides read TGCAGCGCTGGAGAGGGTAGCGAGCAGTACTTC. Translating gives CSAGEGSEQYF. The chain employs TRBV29-1 and TRBJ2-5, with a weak D call TRBD2 (5 bases). The J call could be wrong; TRBJ2-7 is a better fit for the DNA end. In germline, CDR1 is SQVTM, CDR2 ANQGSEA. The CDR3 is 11 amino acids.

The CDR3 bases are TGCAGTGCTGTACTAGCGGGGCCTTGGGAGACCCAGTACTTC. Amino acids: CSAVLAGPWETQYF. V is TRBV20-1 and J is TRBJ2-7; 10 bases map to TRBD2. Matching the DNA end better, TRBJ2-5 makes the J call doubtful. This CDR3 has 14 amino acids. The germline CDR1 and CDR2 sequences are DFQATT and SNEGSKA (reference sequence).

For the CDR3, the DNA is TGTGCCAGCAGTTTATTTTTTCGGCCGGGGAATGAGCAGTTCTTC. Its protein is CASSLFFRPGNEQFF. This sequence joins TRBV27 and TRBJ2-1; tentative D call: TRBD2 (5 bases). V shed 1 base and J shed 7 bases, with 14 bases lying between them. The length of the CDR3 is 15 residues. Germline V gene lookup returns CDR1 MNHEY and CDR2 SMNVEV (reference sequence).